These T cell receptor beta chains were read from a single sample in a study of T cell responses to AZD1222 COVID-19 vaccine. Profiled with immunoSEQ multiplex PCR; TCRdb holds only in-frame clones, not every one. Here the sample spans fewer than 100,000 clones, around 89% being singletons. The sample was peripheral blood, taken on day 0 of AZD1222 vaccination. The receptors here all came from an adult in good health. Both conserved end residues are part of each CDR3. D genes are given only for firm matches. Some rows mark clone size as missing; the rest say once, few, many or name a class of expanded clone.

v_gene	d_gene	j_gene	abundance	CDR3nt	CDR3aa
TRBV4-3	TRBD1	TRBJ1-2	NA	TGCGCCAGCAACCAAGACAGGGGCAAGAATAACTATGGCTACACCTTC	CASNQDRGKNNYGYTF
TRBV11-3	TRBD1	TRBJ1-2	once	TGTGCCAGCAGCTTAGAGGGGAGACAGGGGAACTATGGCTACACCTTC	CASSLEGRQGNYGYTF
TRBV18	TRBD2	TRBJ2-1	NA	TGTGCCAGCTCACCAAAGACTAGCGGGGGTTACAATGAGCAGTTCTTC	CASSPKTSGGYNEQFF
TRBV29-1	TRBD2	TRBJ2-1	NA	TGCAGCGTTGAACTGTCAGCGGGGGGGCCCGATGAGCAGTTCTTC	CSVELSAGGPDEQFF
TRBV7-9	NA	TRBJ1-5	NA	TGTGCCAGCAGCCTCACAGGGATTAACAATCAGCCCCAGCATTTT	CASSLTGINNQPQHF
TRBV5-1	NA	TRBJ1-3	NA	TGCGCCAGCAGCTTTGGGGCTGGAAACACCATATATTTT	CASSFGAGNTIYF
TRBV6-5	NA	TRBJ2-2	few	TGTGCCACCAGGGCAGACGGCACCGGGGAGCTGTTTTTT	CATRADGTGELFF
TRBV14	NA	TRBJ1-1	once	TGTGCCAGCAGCCATGTTACAGGGTATCTTGGAGCTTTCTTT	CASSHVTGYLGAFF
TRBV7-9	TRBD2	TRBJ2-7	once	TGTGCCAGCAGCCCCATCGGGGGGACTAGCGGGGGGCACTACGAGCAGTACTTC	CASSPIGGTSGGHYEQYF
TRBV4-1	TRBD1	TRBJ2-7	once	TGCGCCAGCAGCCACAGGACAGGGGGAATATACGAGCAGTACTTC	CASSHRTGGIYEQYF
TRBV19	TRBD1	TRBJ1-2	few	TGTGCCAGTAGTAAATCCGGGACAGGGGGCCCTAACTATGGCTACACCTTC	CASSKSGTGGPNYGYTF
TRBV29-1	TRBD1	TRBJ1-4	NA	TGCAGCGCTAGACAGGGTTGGACTTCAACTAATGAAAAACTGTTTTTT	CSARQGWTSTNEKLFF
TRBV19	TRBD1	TRBJ1-4	NA	TGTGCCAGTAACCTGCGAATCCAGACAGGGGCTAATGAAAAACTGTTTTTT	CASNLRIQTGANEKLFF
TRBV9	NA	TRBJ1-1	NA	TGTGCCAGCAGCGTAGTGGCGGCAGGGAGGGACACTGAAGCTTTCTTT	CASSVVAAGRDTEAFF
TRBV5-1	TRBD2	TRBJ2-5	NA	TGCGCCAGCAGCCAGAATTGGGGGGGACAAGAGACCCAGTACTTC	CASSQNWGGQETQYF
TRBV5-6	NA	TRBJ2-5	NA	TGTGCCAGCAGCACCCCCGGGCAGGGGGAGACCCAGTACTTC	CASSTPGQGETQYF
TRBV29-1	NA	TRBJ1-2	NA	TGCAGCGTTGATCAGGAATACTATGGCTACACCTTC	CSVDQEYYGYTF
TRBV5-6	TRBD1	TRBJ2-2	NA	TGTGCCAGCAGCAACACCGGGACAGGGTATTCTAACACCGGGGAGCTGTTTTTT	CASSNTGTGYSNTGELFF
TRBV27	NA	TRBJ1-5	NA	TGTGCCAGCAGTGGGCCCGGGGGGAGCAATCAGCCCCAGCATTTT	CASSGPGGSNQPQHF
TRBV5-1	NA	TRBJ1-1	once	TGCGCCAGCAGCCAGAACACTGAAGCTTTCTTT	CASSQNTEAFF
TRBV27	NA	TRBJ2-5	NA	TGTGCCAGCAGGGCGGGGGCCCCAGAGACCCAGTACTTC	CASRAGAPETQYF
TRBV27	NA	TRBJ2-7	NA	TGTGCCAGCAGTTTATTCCCCCCCGTTGGGGGCGACGAGCAGTACTTC	CASSLFPPVGGDEQYF
TRBV4-1	TRBD1	TRBJ2-3	NA	TGCGCCAGCAGCCAAGGGATGGGACAGGGAACAGATACGCAGTATTTT	CASSQGMGQGTDTQYF
TRBV6-1	NA	TRBJ2-3	NA	TGTGCCAGCAGATTCACAGATACGCAGTATTTT	CASRFTDTQYF
TRBV7-9	NA	TRBJ1-3	NA	TGTGCCAGCACCAGGGAACAAGTTGGAAACACCATATATTTT	CASTREQVGNTIYF
TRBV3-1/TRBV3-2	TRBD1	TRBJ2-5	NA	TGTGCCAGCAGCCCGACAGGGCAGGAGACCCAGTACTTC	CASSPTGQETQYF
TRBV10-3	TRBD2	TRBJ2-2	NA	TGTGCCATCAGTGTCGGGGGGGACGTCACCGGGGAGCTGTTTTTT	CAISVGGDVTGELFF
TRBV11-2	NA	TRBJ2-7	NA	TGTGCCAGCACCTCCTCTGGGGGCGAGCAGTACTTC	CASTSSGGEQYF
TRBV19	NA	TRBJ1-5	NA	TGTGCCAGTAGTATTAAGCAGGACAATCAGCCCCAGCATTTT	CASSIKQDNQPQHF
TRBV7-7	TRBD2	TRBJ2-7	few	TGTGCTAGCAGCCGACTAGCGGGGGGGCCGGACGAGCAGTACTTC	CASSRLAGGPDEQYF
TRBV9	TRBD1	TRBJ1-3	NA	TGTGCCAGCAGCCCACAGGGACAGGGGGCTGGAAACACCATATATTTT	CASSPQGQGAGNTIYF
TRBV2	NA	TRBJ1-2	NA	TGTGCCAGCACCCTGGGGGGGGGAGACGATGGCTACACCTTC	CASTLGGGDDGYTF
TRBV10-3	NA	TRBJ2-7	NA	TGTGCCATCAGTGAGCCCCCGGACAAAATCTACGAGCAGTACTTC	CAISEPPDKIYEQYF
TRBV7-2	NA	TRBJ1-2	NA	TGTGCCAGCAGCCCAGGACAGTTCCTAGGCTACACCTTC	CASSPGQFLGYTF
TRBV13	NA	TRBJ1-1	NA	TGTGCCAGCAGCCCTCGACAGGTGGGGGAAGCTTTCTTT	CASSPRQVGEAFF
TRBV6-5	NA	TRBJ1-1	NA	TGTGCCAGCACTAGACATGGTGATGGCACTGAAGCTTTCTTT	CASTRHGDGTEAFF
TRBV7-3	TRBD1	TRBJ2-4	NA	TGTGCCAGCAGCACAGCCGGGACAGGGGGCAGTCAAAACATTCAGTACTTC	CASSTAGTGGSQNIQYF
TRBV4-1	NA	TRBJ2-2	NA	TGCGCCAGCAGCCAAGAATACGGAAACACCGGGGAGCTGTTTTTT	CASSQEYGNTGELFF
TRBV10-2	NA	TRBJ2-5	NA	TGCGCCAGCAGTCTTATCGGGGGCTTAGAAGAGACCCAGTACTTC	CASSLIGGLEETQYF
TRBV7-9	NA	TRBJ1-6	once	TGTGCCAGCAGCTTAGAAGTGGGGGAGGATTCACCCCTCCACTTT	CASSLEVGEDSPLHF
TRBV5-1	NA	TRBJ2-3	NA	TGCGCCAGCAGCTGGACCCCGGCCTCCCCCCAGTATTTT	CASSWTPASPQYF
TRBV9	TRBD2	TRBJ2-3	NA	TGTGCCAGCAGCGTCTTGGGGCGGGGGGCGACAGATACGCAGTATTTT	CASSVLGRGATDTQYF
TRBV4-1	TRBD2	TRBJ2-7	NA	TGCGCCAGCAGCCAAGTGCGGGGGGGATCCTACGAGCAGTACTTC	CASSQVRGGSYEQYF
TRBV27	NA	TRBJ2-7	NA	TGTGCCAGCAGTTTCTCCGCCGGGGACGAGCAGTACTTC	CASSFSAGDEQYF
TRBV6-5	NA	TRBJ1-2	NA	TGTGCCAGCAGCCTACTCGAGAACTATGGCTACACCTTC	CASSLLENYGYTF
TRBV23-1	NA	TRBJ1-6	NA	TGCGCCAGCGACCGTGATGAGTTTTCACCCCTCCACTTT	CASDRDEFSPLHF
TRBV5-1	TRBD1	TRBJ2-4	NA	TGCGCCAGCAGCCCGGGGACAGAGCTAGCCAAAAACATTCAGTACTTC	CASSPGTELAKNIQYF
TRBV6-5	NA	TRBJ1-2	NA	TGTGCCAGCAGTTACTCGGGGGGCGATAGCTATGGCTACACCTTC	CASSYSGGDSYGYTF
TRBV9	NA	TRBJ2-2	NA	TGTGCCAGCAGCGCAGGCCGGAGGCCCCCCACCGGGGAGCTGTTTTTT	CASSAGRRPPTGELFF